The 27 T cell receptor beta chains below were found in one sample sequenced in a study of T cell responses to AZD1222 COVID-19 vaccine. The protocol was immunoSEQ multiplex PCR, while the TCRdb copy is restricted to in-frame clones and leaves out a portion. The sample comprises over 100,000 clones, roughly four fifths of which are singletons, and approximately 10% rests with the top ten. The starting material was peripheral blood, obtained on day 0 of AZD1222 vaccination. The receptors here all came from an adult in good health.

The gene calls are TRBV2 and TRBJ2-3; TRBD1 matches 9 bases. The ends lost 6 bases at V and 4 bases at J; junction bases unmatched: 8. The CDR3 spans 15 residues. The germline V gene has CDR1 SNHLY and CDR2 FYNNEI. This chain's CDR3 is CASRPGTGSADTQYF. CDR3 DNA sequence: TGTGCCAGCAGGCCCGGGACAGGGAGCGCAGATACGCAGTATTTT.

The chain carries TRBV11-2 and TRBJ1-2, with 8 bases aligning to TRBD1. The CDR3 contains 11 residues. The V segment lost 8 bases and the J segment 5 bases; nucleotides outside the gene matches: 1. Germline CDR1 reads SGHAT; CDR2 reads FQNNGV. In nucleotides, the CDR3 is TGTGCCAGCGGGACAGGATATGGCTACACCTTC. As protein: CASGTGYGYTF.

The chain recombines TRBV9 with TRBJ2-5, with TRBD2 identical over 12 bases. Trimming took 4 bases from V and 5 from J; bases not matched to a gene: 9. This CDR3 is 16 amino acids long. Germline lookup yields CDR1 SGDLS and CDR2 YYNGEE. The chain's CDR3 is CASSPTSGGNWETQYF. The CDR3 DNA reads TGTGCCAGCAGCCCCACTAGCGGGGGGAACTGGGAGACCCAGTACTTC.

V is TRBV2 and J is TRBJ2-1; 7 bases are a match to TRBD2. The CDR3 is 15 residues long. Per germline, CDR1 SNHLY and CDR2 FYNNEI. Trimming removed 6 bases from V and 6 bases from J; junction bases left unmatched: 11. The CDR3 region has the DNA TGTGCCAGCAGGAACGGGCTAGCGGATGGCAATGAGCAGTTCTTC. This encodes CASRNGLADGNEQFF.

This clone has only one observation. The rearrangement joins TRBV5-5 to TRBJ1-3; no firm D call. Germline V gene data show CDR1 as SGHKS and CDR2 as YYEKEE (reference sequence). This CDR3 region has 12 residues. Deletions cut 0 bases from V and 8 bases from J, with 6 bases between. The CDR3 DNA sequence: TGTGCCAGCAGCTTGGTTGGGGACACCATATATTTT. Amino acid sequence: CASSLVGDTIYF.

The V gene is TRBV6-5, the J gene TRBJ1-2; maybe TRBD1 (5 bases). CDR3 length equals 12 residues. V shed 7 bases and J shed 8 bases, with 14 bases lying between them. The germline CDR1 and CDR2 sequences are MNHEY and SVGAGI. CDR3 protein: CASKGTFGGYTF. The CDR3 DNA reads TGTGCCAGCAAAGGGACTTTTGGGGGCTACACCTTC.

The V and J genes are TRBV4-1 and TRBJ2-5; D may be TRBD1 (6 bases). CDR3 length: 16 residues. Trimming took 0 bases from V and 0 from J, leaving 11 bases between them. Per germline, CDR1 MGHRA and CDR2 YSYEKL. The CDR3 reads CASSQDPGAYQETQYF. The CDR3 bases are TGCGCCAGCAGCCAAGATCCAGGGGCATACCAAGAGACCCAGTACTTC.

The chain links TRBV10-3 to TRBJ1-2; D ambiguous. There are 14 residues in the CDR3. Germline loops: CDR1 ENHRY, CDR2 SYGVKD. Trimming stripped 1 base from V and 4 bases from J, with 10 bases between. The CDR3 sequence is CAISEWSKGYGYTF. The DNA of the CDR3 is TGTGCCATCAGTGAGTGGAGTAAGGGCTATGGCTACACCTTC.

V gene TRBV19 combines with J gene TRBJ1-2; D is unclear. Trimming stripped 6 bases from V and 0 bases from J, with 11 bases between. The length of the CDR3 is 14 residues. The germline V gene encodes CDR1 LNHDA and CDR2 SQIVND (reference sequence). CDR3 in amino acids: CASRAPTANYGYTF. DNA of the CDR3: TGTGCCAGTAGGGCACCTACCGCTAACTATGGCTACACCTTC. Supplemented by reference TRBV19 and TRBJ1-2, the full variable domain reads DGGITQSPKYLFRKEGQNVTLSCEQNLNHDAMYWYRQDPGQGLRLIYYSQIVNDFQKGDIAEGYSVSREKKESFPLTVTSAQKNPTAFYLCASRAPTANYGYTFGSGTRLTVV.

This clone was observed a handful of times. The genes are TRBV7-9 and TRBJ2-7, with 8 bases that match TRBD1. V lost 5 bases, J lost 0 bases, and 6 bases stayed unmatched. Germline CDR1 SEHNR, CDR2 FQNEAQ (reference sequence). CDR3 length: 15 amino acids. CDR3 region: CASSTRGTGSYEQYF. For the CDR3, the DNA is TGTGCCAGCAGCACCCGGGGGACAGGCTCCTACGAGCAGTACTTC. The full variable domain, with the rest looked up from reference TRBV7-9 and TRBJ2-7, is DTGVSQNPRHKITKRGQNVTFRCDPISEHNRLYWYRQTLGQGPEFLTYFQNEAQLEKSRLLSDRFSAERPKGSFSTLEIQRTEQGDSAMYLCASSTRGTGSYEQYFGPGTRLTVT.

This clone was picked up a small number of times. Here the CDR3 DNA reads TGTGCCAGTTCTCTTAAGGGAGCAGCTAACTATGGCTACACCTTC. This codes for CASSLKGAANYGYTF. The chain joins TRBV19 to TRBJ1-2; the D is unclear. Germline CDR1 is LNHDA and CDR2 is SQIVND (reference sequence). This CDR3 has 15 amino acids. V shed 8 bases and J shed 0 bases, with 16 bases lying between them.

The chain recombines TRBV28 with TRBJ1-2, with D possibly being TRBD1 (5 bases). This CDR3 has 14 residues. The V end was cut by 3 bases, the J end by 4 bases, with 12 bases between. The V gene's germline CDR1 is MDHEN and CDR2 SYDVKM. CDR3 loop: CASSFSGRLYGYTF. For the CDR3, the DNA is TGTGCCAGCAGTTTTTCGGGACGGCTCTATGGCTACACCTTC.

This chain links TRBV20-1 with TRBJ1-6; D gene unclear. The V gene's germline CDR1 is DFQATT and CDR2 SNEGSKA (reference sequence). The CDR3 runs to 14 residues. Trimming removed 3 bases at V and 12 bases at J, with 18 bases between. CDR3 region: CSASSGQGFLPLHF. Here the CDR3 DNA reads TGCAGTGCTAGTAGTGGGCAAGGGTTTTTACCCCTCCACTTT.

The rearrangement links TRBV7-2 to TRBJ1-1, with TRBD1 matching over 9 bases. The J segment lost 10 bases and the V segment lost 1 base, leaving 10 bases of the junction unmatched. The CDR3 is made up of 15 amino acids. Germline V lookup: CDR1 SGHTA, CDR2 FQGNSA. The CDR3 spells CASSLGQGDFWGAFF. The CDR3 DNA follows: TGTGCCAGCAGCTTAGGACAGGGGGATTTTTGGGGAGCTTTCTTT.

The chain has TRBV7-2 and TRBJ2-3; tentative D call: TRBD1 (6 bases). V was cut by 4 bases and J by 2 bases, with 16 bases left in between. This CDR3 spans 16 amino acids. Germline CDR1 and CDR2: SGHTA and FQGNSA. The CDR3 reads CASSSYRDFYTDTQYF. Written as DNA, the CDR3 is TGTGCCAGCAGCTCCTACAGGGATTTTTACACAGATACGCAGTATTTT.

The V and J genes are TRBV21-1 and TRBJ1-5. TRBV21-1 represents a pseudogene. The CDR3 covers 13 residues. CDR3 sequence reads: CASSSGLWQPQHF. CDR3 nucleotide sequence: TGTGCCAGCAGCAGCGGGTTGTGGCAGCCCCAGCATTTT.

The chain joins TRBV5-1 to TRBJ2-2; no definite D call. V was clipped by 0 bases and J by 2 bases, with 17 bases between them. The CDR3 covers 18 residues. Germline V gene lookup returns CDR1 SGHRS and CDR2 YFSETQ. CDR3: CASSLGGVRSYNTGELFF. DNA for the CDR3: TGCGCCAGCAGCTTGGGAGGCGTGCGGAGTTACAACACCGGGGAGCTGTTTTTT. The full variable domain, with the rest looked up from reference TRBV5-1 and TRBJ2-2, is KAGVTQTPRYLIKTRGQQVTLSCSPISGHRSVSWYQQTPGQGLQFLFEYFSETQRNKGNFPGRFSGRQFSNSRSEMNVSTLELGDSALYLCASSLGGVRSYNTGELFFGEGSRLTVL.

DNA for the CDR3: TGTGCCAGCAGCCAACCTGACAGGGGTCGGGAAAAACTGTTTTTT. Its protein is CASSQPDRGREKLFF. The V call is TRBV3-1 (or the pseudogene TRBV3-2), the J call TRBJ1-4; 8 bases line up with TRBD1. The CDR3 is 15 residues long. In germline, CDR1 is LGHDT, CDR2 YNNKEL (reference sequence). The J segment lost 8 bases and the V segment lost 2 bases, leaving 7 bases of the junction unmatched.

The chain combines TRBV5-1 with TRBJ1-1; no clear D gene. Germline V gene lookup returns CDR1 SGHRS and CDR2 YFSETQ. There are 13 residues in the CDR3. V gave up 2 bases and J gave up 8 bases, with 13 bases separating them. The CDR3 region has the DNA TGCGCCAGCAGCTTTACTCGGTCAGGCGAAGCTTTCTTT. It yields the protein CASSFTRSGEAFF.

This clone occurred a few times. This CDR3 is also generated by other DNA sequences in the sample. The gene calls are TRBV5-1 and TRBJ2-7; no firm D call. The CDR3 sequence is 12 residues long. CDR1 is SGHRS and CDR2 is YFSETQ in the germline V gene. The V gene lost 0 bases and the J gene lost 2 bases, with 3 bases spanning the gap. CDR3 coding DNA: TGCGCCAGCAGCTTGGATACCTACGAGCAGTACTTC. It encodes CASSLDTYEQYF.

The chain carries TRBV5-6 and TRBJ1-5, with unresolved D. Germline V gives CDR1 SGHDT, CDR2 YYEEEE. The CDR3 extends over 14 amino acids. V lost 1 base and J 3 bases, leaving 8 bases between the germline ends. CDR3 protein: CASSLLGYNQPQHF. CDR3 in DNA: TGTGCCAGCAGCTTGCTAGGTTACAATCAGCCCCAGCATTTT.

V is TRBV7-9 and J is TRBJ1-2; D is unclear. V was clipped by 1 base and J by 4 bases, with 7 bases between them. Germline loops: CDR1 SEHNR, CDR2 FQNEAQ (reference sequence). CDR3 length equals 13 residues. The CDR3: CASSLGTVYGYTF. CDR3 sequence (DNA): TGTGCCAGCAGCTTAGGGACGGTCTATGGCTACACCTTC.

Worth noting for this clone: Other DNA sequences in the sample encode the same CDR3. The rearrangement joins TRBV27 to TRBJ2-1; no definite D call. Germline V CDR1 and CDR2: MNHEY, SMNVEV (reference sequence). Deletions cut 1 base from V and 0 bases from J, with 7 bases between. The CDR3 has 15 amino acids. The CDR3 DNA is TGTGCCAGCAGTTTATTGGAGAGCTCCTACAATGAGCAGTTCTTC. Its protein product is CASSLLESSYNEQFF.

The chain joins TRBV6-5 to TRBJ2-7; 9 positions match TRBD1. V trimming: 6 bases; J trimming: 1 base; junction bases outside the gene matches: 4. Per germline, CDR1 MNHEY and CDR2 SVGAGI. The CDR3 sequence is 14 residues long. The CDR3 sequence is CASRLQGASYEQYF. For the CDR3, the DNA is TGTGCCAGCAGACTACAGGGGGCGTCCTACGAGCAGTACTTC.

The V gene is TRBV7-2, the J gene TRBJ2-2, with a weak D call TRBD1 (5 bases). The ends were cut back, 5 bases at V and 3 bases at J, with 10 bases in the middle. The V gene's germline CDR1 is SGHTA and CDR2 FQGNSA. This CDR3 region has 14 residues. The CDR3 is CASSTRQYTGELFF. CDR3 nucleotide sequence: TGTGCCAGCAGCACCAGACAGTACACCGGGGAGCTGTTTTTT.

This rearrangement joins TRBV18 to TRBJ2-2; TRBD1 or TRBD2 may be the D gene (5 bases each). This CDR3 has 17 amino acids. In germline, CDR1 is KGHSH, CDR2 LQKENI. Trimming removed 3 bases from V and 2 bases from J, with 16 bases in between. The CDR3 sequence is CASSPAGASSNTGELFF. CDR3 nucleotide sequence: TGTGCCAGCTCACCCGCCGGGGCTAGCAGTAACACCGGGGAGCTGTTTTTT.

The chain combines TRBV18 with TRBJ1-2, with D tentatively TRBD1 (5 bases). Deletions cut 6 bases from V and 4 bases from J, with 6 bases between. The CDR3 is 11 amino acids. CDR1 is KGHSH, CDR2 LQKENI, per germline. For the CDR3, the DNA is TGTGCCAGCTCTCAGGGCTATGGCTACACCTTC. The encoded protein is CASSQGYGYTF.